A single sample is the source of the 8 T cell receptor beta chains below, sequenced in a study of neurological immune-mediated disorders. MiXCR, run by TCRdb on the 5' RACE reads, gives a single entry per CDR3 protein. Seen here are more than 60,000 distinct CDR3 sequences, 3.5% to 4.5% observed once, and the top ten hold 2.2%. Sequenced: PBMCs. The receptors were sampled from a woman between 50 and 59 years old with multiple sclerosis.

This clonotype was counted at least ten times. One end of the junction is discordant with germline, which a read error may explain. The chain combines TRBV12-3 or TRBV12-4 with TRBJ1-2; unclear D gene. The CDR3 extends over 11 amino acids. The CDR3, as DNA: TGTGCCAGCAGTTTATCGCGGCATTTAATCTTC. Its protein is CASSLSRHLIF.

This clonotype was detected ten times or more. The V call is TRBV5-5, the J call TRBJ1-5, with no clear D. The CDR3 covers 14 residues. The ends were cut back, 0 bases at V and 2 bases at J, with 6 bases in the middle. Per the germline V gene, CDR1 is SGHKS and CDR2 is YYEKEE (reference sequence). The chain's CDR3 is CASSLEQRNQPQHF. The CDR3, as DNA: TGTGCCAGCAGCTTGGAACAGCGCAATCAGCCCCAGCATTTT.

This clonotype was counted ten times or more. The chain carries TRBV10-3 and TRBJ2-1; D not certain. This CDR3 is built from 13 residues. V lost 5 bases to trimming and J lost 5 bases, with 10 bases between them. Germline loops: CDR1 ENHRY, CDR2 SYGVKD. CDR3 sequence reads: CAISSVYDNEQFF. As DNA, the CDR3 is TGTGCCATCAGTTCAGTTTACGACAATGAGCAGTTCTTC.

With regard to this clonotype: The junction does not match germline at one end; this may be a read error. This chain uses TRBV7-9 with TRBJ1-5, with D maybe TRBD1 (5 bases). Germline V lookup: CDR1 SEHNR, CDR2 FQNEAQ (reference sequence). The CDR3 consists of 13 residues. CDR3 DNA sequence: TGTGCCAGCAGCTTTGCTAGGGACTCGCCCCAGAATTTT. It yields the protein CASSFARDSPQNF.

There are many counts of this clonotype. V and J are TRBV9 and TRBJ2-1; possibly TRBD2 for D (6 bases). Germline CDR1 and CDR2: SGDLS and YYNGEE. The CDR3 sequence is 14 residues long. The V end was cut by 3 bases, the J end by 4 bases, with 11 bases between. This chain's CDR3 is CASSAIGGYNEQFF. The CDR3 DNA follows: TGTGCCAGCAGCGCCATCGGGGGTTACAATGAGCAGTTCTTC.

This clonotype was recorded many times. The chain is built from TRBV5-6 and TRBJ2-1; 7 nucleotides align to TRBD1. Germline values: CDR1 SGHDT, CDR2 YYEEEE. The CDR3 runs 14 residues. The V and J ends lost 0 bases and 4 bases, in that order; junction bases with no gene match: 1. CDR3: CASSLGDRYNEQFF. CDR3 bases: TGTGCCAGCAGCTTGGGGGACAGATACAATGAGCAGTTCTTC.

This clonotype showed up many times. The chain uses TRBV12-3 or TRBV12-4 and TRBJ1-1, with 7 positions matching TRBD1. With V trimmed by 6 bases and J by 1 base, 5 bases remained unmatched. The length of the CDR3 is 14 residues. The CDR3 region is CASRWDRENTEAFF. DNA of the CDR3: TGTGCCAGCAGGTGGGACAGAGAGAACACTGAAGCTTTCTTT.

By its share, this clonotype is medium-sized. The CDR3 DNA is TGTGCCAGCAGCCCCAGTTACCGGACAGGTGGGACTGAAGCTTTCTTT. Amino acid sequence: CASSPSYRTGGTEAFF. The chain couples TRBV9 to TRBJ1-1, with TRBD1 identical over 7 bases. CDR3 length: 16 residues. CDR1 is SGDLS and CDR2 is YYNGEE in the germline V gene. V gave up 4 bases and J gave up 5 bases; unmatched junction bases: 14.